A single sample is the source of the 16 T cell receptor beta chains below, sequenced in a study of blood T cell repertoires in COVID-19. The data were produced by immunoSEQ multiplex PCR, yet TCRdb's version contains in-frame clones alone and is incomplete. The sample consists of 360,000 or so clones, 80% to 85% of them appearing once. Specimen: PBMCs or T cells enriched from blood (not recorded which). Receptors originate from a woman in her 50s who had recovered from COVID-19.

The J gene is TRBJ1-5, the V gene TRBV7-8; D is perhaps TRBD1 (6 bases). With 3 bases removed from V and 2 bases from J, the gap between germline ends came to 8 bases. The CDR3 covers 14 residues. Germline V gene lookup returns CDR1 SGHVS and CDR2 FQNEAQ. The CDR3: CASSLGGRNQPQHF. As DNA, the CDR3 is TGTGCCAGCAGCTTGGGGGGGCGCAATCAGCCCCAGCATTTT.

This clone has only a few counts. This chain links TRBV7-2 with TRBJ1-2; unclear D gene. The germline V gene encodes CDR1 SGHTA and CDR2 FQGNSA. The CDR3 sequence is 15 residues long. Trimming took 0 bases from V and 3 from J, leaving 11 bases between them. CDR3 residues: CASSLAPRRDYGYTF. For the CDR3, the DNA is TGTGCCAGCAGCTTAGCCCCTAGGCGTGACTATGGCTACACCTTC.

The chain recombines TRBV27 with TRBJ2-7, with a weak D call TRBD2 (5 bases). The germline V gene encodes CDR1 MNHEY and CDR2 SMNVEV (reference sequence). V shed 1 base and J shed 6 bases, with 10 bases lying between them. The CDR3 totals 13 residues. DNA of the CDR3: TGTGCCAGCAGTTTATTACGGGGAAGCGAGCAGTACTTC. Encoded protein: CASSLLRGSEQYF.

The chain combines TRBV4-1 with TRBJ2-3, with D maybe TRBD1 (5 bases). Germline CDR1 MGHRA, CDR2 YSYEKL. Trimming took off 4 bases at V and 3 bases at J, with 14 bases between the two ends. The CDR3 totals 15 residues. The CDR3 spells CASSRAGQITDTQYF. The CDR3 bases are TGCGCCAGCAGCCGCGCAGGGCAAATAACAGATACGCAGTATTTT.

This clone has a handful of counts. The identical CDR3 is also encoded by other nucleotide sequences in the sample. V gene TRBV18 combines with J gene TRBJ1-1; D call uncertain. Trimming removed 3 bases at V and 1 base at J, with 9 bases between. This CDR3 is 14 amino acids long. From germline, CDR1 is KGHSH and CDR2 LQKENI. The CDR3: CASSPSEGNTEAFF. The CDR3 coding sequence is TGTGCCAGCTCACCTAGTGAGGGGAACACTGAAGCTTTCTTT.

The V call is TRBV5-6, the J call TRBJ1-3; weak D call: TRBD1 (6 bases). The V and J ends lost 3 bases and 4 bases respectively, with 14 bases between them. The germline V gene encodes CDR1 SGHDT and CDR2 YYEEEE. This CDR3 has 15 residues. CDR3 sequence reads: CASSSTGLHGNTIYF. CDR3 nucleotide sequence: TGTGCCAGCAGCTCCACAGGGTTGCACGGAAACACCATATATTTT.

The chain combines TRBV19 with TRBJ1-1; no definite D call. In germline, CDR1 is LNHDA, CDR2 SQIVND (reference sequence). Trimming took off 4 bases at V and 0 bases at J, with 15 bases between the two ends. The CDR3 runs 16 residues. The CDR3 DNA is TGTGCCAGTAGTACACTACAAGTAACATTGAACACTGAAGCTTTCTTT. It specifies CASSTLQVTLNTEAFF.

As DNA, the CDR3 is TGTGCCAGCAGCTTAGGGGTGGGAGGGAACGAGCAGTACTTC. It codes for CASSLGVGGNEQYF. The rearrangement uses TRBV7-8 and TRBJ2-7, with 7 bases identical to TRBD2. Germline V lookup: CDR1 SGHVS, CDR2 FQNEAQ. Unmatched junction bases numbered 5, after V lost 1 base and J lost 5 bases. The CDR3 is 14 amino acids.

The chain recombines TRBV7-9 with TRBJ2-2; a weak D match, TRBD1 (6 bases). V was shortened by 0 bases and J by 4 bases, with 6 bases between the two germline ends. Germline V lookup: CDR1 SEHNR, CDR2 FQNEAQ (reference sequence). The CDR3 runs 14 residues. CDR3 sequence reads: CASSLAGGTGELFF. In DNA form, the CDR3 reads TGTGCCAGCAGCTTAGCAGGGGGCACCGGGGAGCTGTTTTTT.

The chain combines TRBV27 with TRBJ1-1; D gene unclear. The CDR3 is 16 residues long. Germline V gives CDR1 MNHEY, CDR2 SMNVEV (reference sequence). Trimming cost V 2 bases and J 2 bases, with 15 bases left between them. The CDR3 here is CASSLGFNDLNTEAFF. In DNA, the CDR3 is TGTGCCAGCAGTTTAGGGTTCAATGACTTAAACACTGAAGCTTTCTTT.

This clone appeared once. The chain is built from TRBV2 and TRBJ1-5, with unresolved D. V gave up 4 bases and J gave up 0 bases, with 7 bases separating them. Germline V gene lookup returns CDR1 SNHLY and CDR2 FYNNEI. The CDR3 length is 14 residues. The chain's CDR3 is CASSAAHSNQPQHF. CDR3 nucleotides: TGTGCCAGCAGTGCAGCACATAGCAATCAGCCCCAGCATTTT.

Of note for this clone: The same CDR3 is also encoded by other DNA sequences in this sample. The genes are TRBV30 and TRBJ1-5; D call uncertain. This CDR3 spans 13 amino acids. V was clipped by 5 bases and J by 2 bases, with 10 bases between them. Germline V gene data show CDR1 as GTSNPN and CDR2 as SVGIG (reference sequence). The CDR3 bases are TGTGCCTGGGGGCCCGGGGGCAATCAGCCCCAGCATTTT. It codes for CAWGPGGNQPQHF.

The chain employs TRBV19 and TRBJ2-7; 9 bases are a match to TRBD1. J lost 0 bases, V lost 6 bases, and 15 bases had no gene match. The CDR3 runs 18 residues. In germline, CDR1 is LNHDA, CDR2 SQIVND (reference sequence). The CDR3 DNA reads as TGTGCCAGTAGGGGACAGGGAAAGGGAAGGAGTTTCTCCTACGAGCAGTACTTC. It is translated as CASRGQGKGRSFSYEQYF.

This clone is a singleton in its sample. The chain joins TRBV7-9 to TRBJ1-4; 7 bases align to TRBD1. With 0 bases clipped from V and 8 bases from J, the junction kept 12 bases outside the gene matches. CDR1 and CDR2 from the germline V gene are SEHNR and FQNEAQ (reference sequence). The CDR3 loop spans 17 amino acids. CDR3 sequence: CASSLASGTALGEKLFF. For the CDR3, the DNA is TGTGCCAGCAGCTTAGCGTCCGGGACAGCCTTAGGGGAAAAACTGTTTTTT.

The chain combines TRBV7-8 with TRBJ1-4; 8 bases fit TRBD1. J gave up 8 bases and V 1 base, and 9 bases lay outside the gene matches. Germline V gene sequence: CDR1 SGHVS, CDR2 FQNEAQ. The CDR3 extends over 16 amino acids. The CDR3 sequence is CASSLVGDRRNEKLFF. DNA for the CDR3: TGTGCCAGCAGCTTAGTGGGGGACAGGAGAAACGAAAAACTGTTTTTT.

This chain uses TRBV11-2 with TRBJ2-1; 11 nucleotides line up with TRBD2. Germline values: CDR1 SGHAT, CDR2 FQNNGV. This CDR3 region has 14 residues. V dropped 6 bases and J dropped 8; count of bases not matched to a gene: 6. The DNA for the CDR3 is TGTGCCAGCAGATTTAGCGGGGGGGCCTATGAGCAGTTCTTC. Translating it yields CASRFSGGAYEQFF.